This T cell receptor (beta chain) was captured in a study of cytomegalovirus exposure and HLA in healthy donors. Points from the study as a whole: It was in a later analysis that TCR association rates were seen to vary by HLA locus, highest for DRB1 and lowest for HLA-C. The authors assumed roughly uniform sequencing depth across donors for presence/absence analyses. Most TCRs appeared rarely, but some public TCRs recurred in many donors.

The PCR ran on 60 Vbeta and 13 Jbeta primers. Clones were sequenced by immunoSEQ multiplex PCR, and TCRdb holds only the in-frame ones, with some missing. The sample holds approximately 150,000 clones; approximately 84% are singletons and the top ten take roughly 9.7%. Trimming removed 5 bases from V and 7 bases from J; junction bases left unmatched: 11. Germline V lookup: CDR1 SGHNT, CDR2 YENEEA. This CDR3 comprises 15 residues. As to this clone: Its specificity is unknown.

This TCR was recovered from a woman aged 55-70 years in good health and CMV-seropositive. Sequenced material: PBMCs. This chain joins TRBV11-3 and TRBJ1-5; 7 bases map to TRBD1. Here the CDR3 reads CASSATTGEVQPQHF. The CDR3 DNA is TGTGCCAGCAGCGCAACCACAGGGGAAGTACAGCCCCAGCATTTT. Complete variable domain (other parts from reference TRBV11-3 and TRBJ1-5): EAGVVQSPRYKIIEKKQPVAFWCNPISGHNTLYWYLQNLGQGPELLIRYENEEAVDDSQLPKDRFSAERLKGVDSTLKIQPAELGDSAVYLCASSATTGEVQPQHFGDGTRLSIL.